This is a list of T cell receptor beta chains from one sample in a study of neurological immune-mediated disorders. In TCRdb, the 5' RACE reads were re-called with MiXCR into one record per CDR3 protein. The sample yields 66,000 or so distinct CDR3 sequences, around 3.7% seen once. Sequencing was done on a sample of PBMCs. Receptors originate from a man aged 40-49 years with multiple sclerosis. Each CDR3 is given with its conserved first and last residue. The D gene is left open where the match is weak. Rows may omit the clone size; those that give it use once, few, many or a size class.

v_call	clone_size	cdr3_length	j_call	d_call	cdr3_aa	cdr3_nt
TRBV18	many	19	TRBJ2-1	TRBD2	CASSYRTVGSGSSYNEQFF	TGTGCCAGCTCCTACCGCACAGTAGGTAGCGGGAGCTCCTACAATGAGCAGTTCTTC
TRBV5-1	NA	16	TRBJ2-3	TRBD1	CASSWSGTGETDTQYF	TGCGCCAGCAGCTGGTCCGGGACAGGGGAGACAGATACGCAGTATTTT
TRBV20-1	many	13	TRBJ2-5	NA	CSASPQAKETQYF	TGCAGTGCTAGCCCCCAGGCGAAAGAGACCCAGTACTTC
TRBV20-1	many	12	TRBJ2-5	NA	CSAPGAEETQYF	TGCAGTGCTCCGGGGGCAGAGGAGACCCAGTACTTC
TRBV5-5	many	14	TRBJ2-7	TRBD1	CASSRQGGAYEQYF	TGTGCCAGCAGCCGACAGGGGGGCGCCTACGAGCAGTACTTC
TRBV29-1	many	12	TRBJ2-4	NA	CSVQGDTNIQYF	TGCAGCGTTCAGGGAGACACAAACATTCAGTACTTC
TRBV7-6	many	17	TRBJ2-1	TRBD2	CASSLWLAGGSYNEQFF	TGTGCCAGCAGCTTATGGCTAGCGGGAGGGTCATACAATGAGCAGTTCTTC
TRBV7-8	many	18	TRBJ2-2	NA	CASSSTGSKGLNTGELFF	TGTGCCAGCAGCTCGACAGGCAGCAAGGGGTTGAACACCGGGGAGCTGTTTTTT
TRBV12-3/TRBV12-4	many	14	TRBJ1-2	NA	CASSLAEYRSGYTF	TGTGCCAGCAGTTTGGCGGAATATCGGAGTGGCTACACCTTC
TRBV12-3/TRBV12-4	many	13	TRBJ1-2	NA	CASSFDGAGGYTF	TGTGCCAGCAGTTTTGATGGGGCGGGAGGCTACACCTTC
TRBV7-9	many	13	TRBJ2-7	NA	CASSLSRDDEQYF	TGTGCCAGCAGCTTATCCAGGGACGACGAGCAGTACTTC
TRBV12-3/TRBV12-4	many	13	TRBJ2-3	NA	CASSLTGADTQYF	TGTGCCAGCAGTTTAACCGGGGCAGATACGCAGTATTTT
TRBV10-1	many	15	TRBJ2-2	TRBD1	CASSTGEEDTGELFF	TGCGCCAGCAGCACAGGGGAAGAGGACACCGGGGAGCTGTTTTTT
TRBV20-1	once	15	TRBJ1-2	TRBD1	CSASVITGTDNGYTF	TGCAGTGCTTCCGTTATCACGGGGACAGATAATGGCTACACCTTC
TRBV25-1	many	16	TRBJ1-1	TRBD1	CASSESVYRGDTEAFF	TGTGCCAGCAGTGAATCCGTCTACAGGGGTGACACTGAAGCTTTCTTT
TRBV12-3/TRBV12-4	many	13	TRBJ1-5	NA	CASTWGLDQPQHF	TGTGCCAGTACTTGGGGTTTAGATCAGCCCCAGCATTTT
TRBV7-2	many	15	TRBJ2-2	TRBD2	CASSLDGLGPRELFF	TGTGCCAGCAGCTTAGATGGACTAGGACCCCGGGAGCTGTTTTTT
TRBV7-2	many	15	TRBJ2-5	NA	CASRSAAGGTETQYF	TGTGCCAGCAGGTCAGCAGCCGGGGGCACGGAGACCCAGTACTTC
TRBV20-1	many	16	TRBJ1-2	NA	CSARDLSRGARGGYTF	TGCAGTGCTAGAGATCTTTCTCGGGGGGCTCGAGGTGGCTACACCTTC
TRBV7-3	many	16	TRBJ2-3	NA	CASSLGPASSTDTQYF	TGTGCCAGCAGCTTAGGCCCTGCCTCTAGCACAGATACGCAGTATTTT
TRBV6-5	many	12	TRBJ1-2	NA	CASSTGGYGYTF	TGTGCCAGCAGTACGGGAGGATATGGCTACACCTTC
TRBV11-2	many	12	TRBJ2-5	NA	CASSLGGRTQYF	TGTGCCAGCAGCTTAGGAGGCCGTACCCAGTACTTC
TRBV5-1	few	18	TRBJ2-3	TRBD2	CASSAFTPGLVGADTQYF	TGCGCCAGCAGCGCATTCACTCCGGGACTAGTGGGGGCAGATACGCAGTATTTT
TRBV12-3/TRBV12-4	many	12	TRBJ2-2	NA	CASSWFTGELFF	TGTGCCAGCAGTTGGTTCACCGGGGAGCTGTTTTTT
TRBV5-6	many	14	TRBJ1-2	NA	CASSSGLPRYGYTF	TGTGCCAGCAGCTCGGGACTGCCTCGCTATGGCTACACCTTC
TRBV2	many	15	TRBJ1-2	NA	CASSPPAGQAYGYTF	TGTGCCAGCAGCCCACCGGCGGGGCAGGCCTATGGCTACACCTTC
TRBV11-1	NA	14	TRBJ2-1	NA	CASSSVGKVNEQFF	TGTGCCAGCAGCTCAGTGGGAAAGGTCAATGAGCAGTTCTTC
TRBV7-9	many	14	TRBJ2-3	NA	CATPGRGITDTQYF	TGTGCCACCCCGGGACGAGGAATCACAGATACGCAGTATTTT
TRBV20-1	many	14	TRBJ2-7	NA	CSAIPGTHGNEQYF	TGCAGTGCTATACCCGGGACCCACGGAAACGAGCAGTACTTC
TRBV5-5	many	15	TRBJ1-2	NA	CASSSGVGRSYGYTF	TGTGCCAGCAGCTCGGGGGTTGGCCGGAGCTATGGCTACACCTTC
TRBV5-1	many	15	TRBJ2-6	NA	CASSLAGPGANVLTF	TGCGCCAGCAGCCTCGCAGGCCCTGGGGCCAACGTCCTGACTTTC
TRBV18	NA	15	TRBJ1-1	NA	CASSPGQISNTEAFF	TGTGCCAGCTCACCTGGACAGATATCAAACACTGAAGCTTTCTTT
TRBV7-2	many	15	TRBJ1-4	TRBD1	CASSWTGGVSEKLFF	TGTGCCAGCAGCTGGACAGGGGGAGTAAGTGAAAAACTGTTTTTT
TRBV11-2	many	15	TRBJ1-3	NA	CASSFTAISGNTIYF	TGTGCCAGCAGCTTTACAGCGATCTCTGGAAACACCATATATTTT
TRBV25-1	many	14	TRBJ1-1	TRBD1	CASSLGTDYGEAFF	TGTGCCAGCAGTTTGGGGACAGACTATGGTGAAGCTTTCTTT
TRBV29-1	many	15	TRBJ1-5	TRBD1	CSVGFATGSNQPQHF	TGCAGCGTGGGGTTTGCGACAGGGAGCAATCAGCCCCAGCATTTT
TRBV7-9	many	16	TRBJ1-1	NA	CASTSWGNTPNTEAFF	TGTGCCAGCACCTCCTGGGGGAACACGCCGAACACTGAAGCTTTCTTT
TRBV12-3/TRBV12-4	many	15	TRBJ1-5	TRBD1	CASSHRQGGNQPQHF	TGTGCCAGCAGTCACAGACAGGGGGGCAATCAGCCCCAGCATTTT
TRBV12-3/TRBV12-4	many	14	TRBJ1-2	NA	CASMGEGVGYGYTF	TGTGCCAGCATGGGCGAGGGGGTTGGGTATGGCTACACCTTC
TRBV20-1	many	14	TRBJ1-2	NA	CSAQIHRGNYGYTF	TGCAGTGCACAGATTCATAGGGGTAACTATGGCTACACCTTC
TRBV7-3	NA	15	TRBJ2-1	NA	CASSPPEASVNEQFF	TGTGCCAGCAGCCCCCCCGAGGCTAGCGTCAATGAGCAGTTCTTC
TRBV5-1	NA	12	TRBJ1-1	TRBD1	CASTGQGVEAFF	TGCGCCAGCACGGGACAGGGAGTTGAAGCTTTCTTT